A selection of T cell receptor beta chains follows, all from one sample in a study of shared clonotypes between healthy human individuals. The protocol was immunoSEQ multiplex PCR, while the TCRdb copy is restricted to in-frame clones and leaves out a portion. The sample records hundreds of thousands of clones, approximately 95% being singletons. Sequencing was performed on naive CD8+ T cells sorted from blood. These TCRs come from a woman younger than 45 in good health. Each CDR3 is given with its conserved first and last residue. Fields, in order: D gene, V gene, J gene, clone size, CDR3 protein, CDR3 DNA. The D gene is left open where the match is weak. Some rows have no size entry. The others give once, few or many, or a class for an expanded clone.

>.|TRBV7-9|TRBJ2-5|.
CASTLWTSGEETQYF
TGTGCCAGCACCTTATGGACCTCAGGGGAAGAGACCCAGTACTTC
>TRBD2|TRBV7-6|TRBJ2-7|.
CASSEAGSGLYEQYF
TGTGCCAGCAGCGAGGCCGGTAGCGGGCTCTACGAGCAGTACTTC
>.|TRBV7-9|TRBJ2-7|few
CASSFRRGEQYF
TGTGCCAGCAGCTTTCGTCGGGGCGAGCAGTACTTC
>.|TRBV27|TRBJ1-1|once
CASSIGRVTEAFF
TGTGCCAGCAGTATCGGGAGGGTGACAGAAGCTTTCTTT
>TRBD1|TRBV10-3|TRBJ1-2|.
CAISVSGGGGYTF
TGTGCCATCAGTGTGTCAGGGGGCGGTGGCTACACCTTC
>.|TRBV2|TRBJ2-7|.
CASSEELGDGAYEQYF
TGTGCCAGCAGTGAAGAACTCGGGGACGGTGCCTACGAGCAGTACTTC
>.|TRBV23-1|TRBJ2-7|.
CASSGTPYSYEQYF
TGCGCCAGCTCCGGGACACCGTACTCCTACGAGCAGTACTTC
>.|TRBV30|TRBJ2-7|.
CAWSLGGTYEQYF
TGTGCCTGGAGTTTAGGCGGAACCTACGAGCAGTACTTC
>.|TRBV27|TRBJ2-7|.
CASSWAGPTYEQYF
TGTGCCAGCAGTTGGGCGGGACCCACTTACGAGCAGTACTTC
>TRBD2|TRBV7-8|TRBJ2-3|.
CASSSGGLAADTQYF
TGTGCCAGCAGCTCAGGGGGACTAGCGGCAGATACGCAGTATTTT
>TRBD2|TRBV7-9|TRBJ2-3|.
CASSSKLAGVLDTQYF
TGTGCCAGCAGCTCCAAACTAGCGGGAGTGTTGGATACGCAGTATTTT
>TRBD1|TRBV5-5|TRBJ1-3|.
CASSLARGSGNTIYF
TGTGCCAGCAGCTTGGCCAGGGGGTCCGGAAACACCATATATTTT
>TRBD1|TRBV5-3|TRBJ1-5|.
CARSDREESNQPQHF
TGTGCCAGAAGCGACAGGGAGGAAAGCAATCAGCCCCAGCATTTT
>.|TRBV5-6|TRBJ2-7|.
CASSLGGVGNEQYF
TGTGCCAGCAGCTTAGGCGGCGTCGGGAACGAGCAGTACTTC
>.|TRBV18|TRBJ2-4|.
CASSPGGRANIQYF
TGTGCCAGCTCACCGGGGGGTCGAGCAAACATTCAGTACTTC
>.|TRBV7-9|TRBJ2-6|.
CASSWGLSKGVGANVLTF
TGTGCCAGCAGCTGGGGACTGTCTAAGGGAGTGGGGGCCAACGTCCTGACTTTC
>.|TRBV5-1|TRBJ2-7|.
CASSFEDASGMLFYEQYF
TGCGCCAGCAGCTTCGAGGATGCATCAGGGATGCTTTTTTACGAGCAGTACTTC
>.|TRBV11-2|TRBJ2-3|.
CASSPVDKGTDTQYF
TGTGCCAGCAGCCCAGTGGACAAAGGGACAGATACGCAGTATTTT
>TRBD2|TRBV5-4|TRBJ2-7|.
CASSLGLAWEQYF
TGTGCCAGCAGCTTGGGACTAGCGTGGGAGCAGTACTTC
>.|TRBV7-8|TRBJ2-7|.
CASSSGLNSYEQYF
TGTGCCAGCAGCTCCGGACTCAACTCCTACGAGCAGTACTTC
>TRBD1|TRBV4-1|TRBJ1-1|.
CASSPRTGRANTEAFF
TGCGCCAGCAGCCCGCGGACAGGCAGGGCGAACACTGAAGCTTTCTTT
>.|TRBV6-5|TRBJ2-2|.
CASSFLGELFF
TGTGCCAGCAGTTTTCTCGGGGAGCTGTTTTTT
>.|TRBV5-1|TRBJ2-7|.
CASRADLSYEQYF
TGCGCCAGCAGGGCAGATCTTTCCTACGAGCAGTACTTC
>.|TRBV27|TRBJ2-1|.
CASSFGTMLIF
TGTGCCAGCAGTTTCGGGACCATGCTGATCTTC
>TRBD2|TRBV27|TRBJ2-1|.
CASSLAGAGYEQFF
TGTGCCAGCAGTTTAGCGGGAGCGGGATATGAGCAGTTCTTC
>.|TRBV6-1|TRBJ2-7|.
CASSERPPYEQYF
TGTGCCAGCAGTGAGAGACCCCCCTACGAGCAGTACTTC
>.|TRBV11-2|TRBJ1-1|.
CASSRVNTEAFF
TGTGCCAGCAGCAGAGTGAACACTGAAGCTTTCTTT
>.|TRBV21-1|TRBJ2-7|.
CASSPHWDEQYF
TGTGCCAGTTCCCCACACTGGGACGAGCAGTACTTC
>.|TRBV5-4|TRBJ2-7|.
CASSLYGSYEQYF
TGTGCCAGCAGCTTGTATGGGTCCTACGAGCAGTACTTC
>.|TRBV27|TRBJ2-1|.
CASSPPVQSNYNEQFF
TGTGCCAGCAGTCCCCCGGTTCAGAGTAACTACAATGAGCAGTTCTTC
>.|TRBV28|TRBJ1-1|.
CASRLTTEAFF
TGTGCTAGCAGACTTACCACTGAAGCTTTCTTT